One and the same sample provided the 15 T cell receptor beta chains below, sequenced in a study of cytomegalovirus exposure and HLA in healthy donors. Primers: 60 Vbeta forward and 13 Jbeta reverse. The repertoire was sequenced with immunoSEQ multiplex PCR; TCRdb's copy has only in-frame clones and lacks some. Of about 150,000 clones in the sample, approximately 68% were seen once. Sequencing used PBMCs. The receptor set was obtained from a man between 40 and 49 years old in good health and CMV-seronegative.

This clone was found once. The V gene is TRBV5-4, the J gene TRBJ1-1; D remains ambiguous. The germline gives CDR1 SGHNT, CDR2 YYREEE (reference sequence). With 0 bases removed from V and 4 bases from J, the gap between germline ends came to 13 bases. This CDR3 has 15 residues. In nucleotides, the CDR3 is TGTGCCAGCAGCTTGGGGACTCATTTGCCCACTGAAGCTTTCTTT. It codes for CASSLGTHLPTEAFF. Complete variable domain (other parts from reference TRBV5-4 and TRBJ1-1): ETGVTQSPTHLIKTRGQQVTLRCSSQSGHNTVSWYQQALGQGPQFIFQYYREEENGRGNFPPRFSGLQFPNYSSELNVNALELDDSALYLCASSLGTHLPTEAFFGQGTRLTVV.

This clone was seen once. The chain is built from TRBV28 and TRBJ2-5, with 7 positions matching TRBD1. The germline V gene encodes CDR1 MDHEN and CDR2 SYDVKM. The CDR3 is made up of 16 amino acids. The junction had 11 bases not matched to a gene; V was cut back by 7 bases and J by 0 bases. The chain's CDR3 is CASTRDEGAHQETQYF. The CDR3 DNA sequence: TGTGCCAGCACCCGGGACGAGGGGGCCCACCAAGAGACCCAGTACTTC.

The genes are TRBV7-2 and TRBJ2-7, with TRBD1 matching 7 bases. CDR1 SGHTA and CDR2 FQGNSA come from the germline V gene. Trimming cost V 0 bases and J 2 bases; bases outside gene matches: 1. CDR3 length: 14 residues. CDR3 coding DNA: TGTGCCAGCAGCTTAGCGGGACAGCCCTACGAGCAGTACTTC. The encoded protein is CASSLAGQPYEQYF.

The CDR3 protein is CASSHATSGIPYEQYF. CDR3 DNA sequence: TGTGCCAGCAGTCACGCGACTAGCGGGATCCCCTACGAGCAGTACTTC. V usage is TRBV7-2 and J usage is TRBJ2-7, with 11 bases aligning to TRBD2. In germline, CDR1 is SGHTA, CDR2 FQGNSA. There are 16 residues in the CDR3. V shed 6 bases and J 2 bases; nucleotides not matched to a gene: 9.

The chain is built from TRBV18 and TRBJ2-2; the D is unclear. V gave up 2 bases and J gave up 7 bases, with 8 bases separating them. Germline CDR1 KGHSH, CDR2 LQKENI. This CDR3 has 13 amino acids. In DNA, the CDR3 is TGTGCCAGCTCACCAAGAAGAGACGGGGAGCTGTTTTTT. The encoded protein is CASSPRRDGELFF.

This CDR3 is CASHGFSGYTF. The CDR3 coding sequence is TGTGCCAGCCACGGGTTTAGTGGCTACACCTTC. This chain connects TRBV2 to TRBJ1-2; no reliable D call. Germline V CDR1 and CDR2: SNHLY, FYNNEI. V dropped 8 bases and J dropped 7 bases, with 11 bases sitting between them. The CDR3 contains 11 residues. Using reference TRBV2 and TRBJ1-2 for the parts outside the CDR3, the full variable domain is EPEVTQTPSHQVTQMGQEVILRCVPISNHLYFYWYRQILGQKVEFLVSFYNNEISEKSEIFDDQFSVERPDGSNFTLKIRSTKLEDSAMYFCASHGFSGYTFGSGTRLTVV.

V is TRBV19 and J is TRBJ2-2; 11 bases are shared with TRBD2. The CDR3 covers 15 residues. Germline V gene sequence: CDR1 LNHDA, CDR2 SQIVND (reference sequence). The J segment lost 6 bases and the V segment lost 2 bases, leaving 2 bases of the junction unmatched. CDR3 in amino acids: CASSILAGGAGELFF. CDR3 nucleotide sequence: TGTGCCAGTAGTATACTAGCGGGGGGTGCCGGGGAGCTGTTTTTT.

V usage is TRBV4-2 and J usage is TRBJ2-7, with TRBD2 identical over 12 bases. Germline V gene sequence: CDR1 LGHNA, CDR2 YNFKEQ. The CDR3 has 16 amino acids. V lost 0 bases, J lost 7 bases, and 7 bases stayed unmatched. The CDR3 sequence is CASSQDGLAGGREQYF. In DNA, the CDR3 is TGTGCCAGCAGCCAAGATGGCCTAGCGGGGGGGCGGGAGCAGTACTTC.

The CDR3 protein is CASSFGRTYEPGEQYF. The CDR3 DNA reads as TGCGCCAGCAGCTTTGGTCGAACGTACGAACCAGGGGAGCAGTACTTC. The gene calls are TRBV5-1 and TRBJ2-7; D perhaps matches TRBD1 (5 bases). V was shortened by 2 bases and J by 7 bases, with 22 bases between the two germline ends. Looked up from germline, CDR1 is SGHRS and CDR2 is YFSETQ. The CDR3 is 16 residues long.

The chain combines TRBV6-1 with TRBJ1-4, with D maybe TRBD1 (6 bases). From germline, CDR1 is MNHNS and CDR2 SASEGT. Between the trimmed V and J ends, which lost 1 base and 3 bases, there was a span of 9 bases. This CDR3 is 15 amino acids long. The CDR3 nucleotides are TGTGCCAGCAGTGAAGGGTCAGGGGCTAATGAAAAACTGTTTTTT. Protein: CASSEGSGANEKLFF.

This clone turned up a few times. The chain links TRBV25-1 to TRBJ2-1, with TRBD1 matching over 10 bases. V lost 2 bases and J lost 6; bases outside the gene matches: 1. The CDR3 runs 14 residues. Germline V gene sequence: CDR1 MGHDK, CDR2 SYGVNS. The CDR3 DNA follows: TGTGCCAGCAGTGAAGGACAGGGGGGCAATGAGCAGTTCTTC. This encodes CASSEGQGGNEQFF.

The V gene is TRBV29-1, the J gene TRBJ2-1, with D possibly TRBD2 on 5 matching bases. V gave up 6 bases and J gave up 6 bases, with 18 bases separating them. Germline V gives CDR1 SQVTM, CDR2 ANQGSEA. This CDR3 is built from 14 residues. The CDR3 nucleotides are TGCAGCGTGACCCGGGCCCCGGAGGTCAATGAGCAGTTCTTC. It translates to CSVTRAPEVNEQFF.

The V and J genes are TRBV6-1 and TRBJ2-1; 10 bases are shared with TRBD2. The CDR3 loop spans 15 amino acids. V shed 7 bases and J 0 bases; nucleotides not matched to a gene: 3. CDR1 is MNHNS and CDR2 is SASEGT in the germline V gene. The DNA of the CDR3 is TGTGCCAGCACCTCTAGCGGGGGCTCCTACAATGAGCAGTTCTTC. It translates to CASTSSGGSYNEQFF.

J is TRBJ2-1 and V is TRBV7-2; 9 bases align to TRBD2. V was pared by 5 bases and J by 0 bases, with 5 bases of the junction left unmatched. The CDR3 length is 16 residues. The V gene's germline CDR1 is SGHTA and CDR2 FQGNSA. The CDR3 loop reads CASSVSSGTSYNEQFF. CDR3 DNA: TGTGCCAGCAGCGTCTCTAGCGGGACCTCCTACAATGAGCAGTTCTTC.

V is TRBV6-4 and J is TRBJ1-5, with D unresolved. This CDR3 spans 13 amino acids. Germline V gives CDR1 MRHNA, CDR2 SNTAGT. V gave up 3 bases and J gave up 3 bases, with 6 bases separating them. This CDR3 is CASSEQINQPQHF. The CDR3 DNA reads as TGTGCCAGCAGTGAACAGATCAATCAGCCCCAGCATTTT.